This TCR beta chain was sequenced for a study of T-cell reconstitution after alpha-beta-depleted transplantation in children. CDR3 length: 16 residues. V was clipped by 4 bases and J by 5 bases, with 18 bases between them. Per germline, CDR1 SGHRS and CDR2 YFSETQ. It was with unique molecular identifiers that the TCRbeta library was prepared. TCRdb reprocessed the PCR reads via MiXCR and lists one record per CDR3 protein. Of about 500,000 distinct CDR3 sequences in the sample, less than 35% were seen once. This clonotype came up a few times. The source is a human donor who donated a stem cell graft to a child with aplastic anemia. The source was PBMCs from the stem cell graft donor, collected from the stem cell graft. The genes are TRBV5-1 and TRBJ1-4; tentatively, D is TRBD1 (5 bases). Here the CDR3 DNA reads TGCGCCAGCAGCCCCGGTAGTCGGCAGGGAAATGAAAAACTGTTTTTT. This encodes CASSPGSRQGNEKLFF.